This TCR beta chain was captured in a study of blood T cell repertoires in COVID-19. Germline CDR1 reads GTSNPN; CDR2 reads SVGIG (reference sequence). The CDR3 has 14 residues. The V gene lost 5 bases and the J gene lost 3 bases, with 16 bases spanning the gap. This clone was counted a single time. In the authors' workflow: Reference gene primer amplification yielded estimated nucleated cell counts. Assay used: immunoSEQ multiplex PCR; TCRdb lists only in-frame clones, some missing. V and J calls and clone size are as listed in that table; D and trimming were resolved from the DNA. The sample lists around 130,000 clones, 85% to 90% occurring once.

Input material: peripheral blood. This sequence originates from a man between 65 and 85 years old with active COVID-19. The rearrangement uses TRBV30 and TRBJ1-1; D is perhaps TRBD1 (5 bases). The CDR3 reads CAWSIRVADTEAFF. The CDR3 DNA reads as TGTGCCTGGTCCATCAGGGTGGCGGACACTGAAGCTTTCTTT.